This T cell receptor (beta chain) was sequenced for a study of cytomegalovirus exposure and HLA in healthy donors. Across the whole study: Early release data held tens of millions of unique TCRs from HLA-typed donors. Researchers found that about 82% of some 400 genotyped donors fell within the Caucasian-associated ancestry cluster. Findings and limits, study-wide: No immune exposure information besides CMV serostatus was available.

The PCR had 60 Vbeta and 13 Jbeta primers. Profiled with immunoSEQ multiplex PCR; TCRdb holds only in-frame clones, not every one. The table has about 160,000 clones, 65% to 80% seen once. Concerning this clone: Its cognate antigen is unknown.

The CDR3 covers 14 residues. CDR1 and CDR2 (germline): SGDLS, YYNGEE. Trimming took 2 bases from V and 8 from J, leaving 16 bases between them. This TCR was recovered from a woman aged 45-60 years in good health and CMV-seropositive. The gene calls are TRBV9 and TRBJ1-2; D gene unclear. The source material was PBMCs. In DNA form, the CDR3 reads TGTGCCAGCAGCGTTGGCGGGAATATGGTCGGCTACACCTTC. Translation gives CASSVGGNMVGYTF. The full variable domain, its missing parts supplied by reference TRBV9 and TRBJ1-2, is DSGVTQTPKHLITATGQRVTLRCSPRSGDLSVYWYQQSLDQGLQFLIQYYNGEERAKGNILERFSAQQFPDLHSELNLSSLELGDSALYFCASSVGGNMVGYTFGSGTRLTVV.